The next 23 T cell receptor beta chains were all read from a single sample in a study of blood T cell repertoires in COVID-19. Sequencing was performed with immunoSEQ multiplex PCR; in TCRdb, only in-frame clones are kept and a portion is missing. The table has some 220,000 clones, about 83% seen once. Sequenced material: peripheral blood. The source of these receptors is a human donor in a cohort sampled during active COVID-19.

This chain links TRBV4-1 with TRBJ2-3, with 7 bases that match TRBD1. Germline loops: CDR1 MGHRA, CDR2 YSYEKL. With 6 bases clipped from V and 6 bases from J, the junction kept 9 bases outside the gene matches. The CDR3 runs to 14 residues. CDR3 amino acids: CASRFRGPRDTQYF. DNA of the CDR3: TGCGCCAGCAGATTTAGGGGGCCGCGGGATACGCAGTATTTT.

For the CDR3, the DNA is TGCGCCAGCAGTCTTTCAAGCGGGGCTAGCTCCTACGAGCAGTACTTC. Protein: CASSLSSGASSYEQYF. This chain uses TRBV5-1 with TRBJ2-7; 7 bases align to TRBD2. The germline CDR1 and CDR2 sequences are SGHRS and YFSETQ. This CDR3 has 16 amino acids. The J segment lost 0 bases and the V segment lost 5 bases, leaving 11 bases of the junction unmatched. Full variable domain (missing parts from reference TRBV5-1 and TRBJ2-7): KAGVTQTPRYLIKTRGQQVTLSCSPISGHRSVSWYQQTPGQGLQFLFEYFSETQRNKGNFPGRFSGRQFSNSRSEMNVSTLELGDSALYLCASSLSSGASSYEQYFGPGTRLTVT.

The rearrangement joins TRBV4-2 to TRBJ2-3, with TRBD2 matching over 7 bases. V lost 8 bases and J lost 3; bases outside the gene matches: 8. The CDR3 covers 14 residues. Germline CDR1 is LGHNA and CDR2 is YNFKEQ. CDR3 amino acids: CASGSREVTDTQYF. For the CDR3, the DNA is TGTGCCAGCGGGAGCCGGGAGGTGACAGATACGCAGTATTTT.

The chain recombines TRBV7-3 with TRBJ2-5, with D possibly matching TRBD1 (6 bases). CDR3 size: 13 residues. With 6 bases removed from V and 1 base from J, the gap between germline ends came to 9 bases. Germline-derived CDR1 and CDR2 are SGHTA and FQGTGA. CDR3 residues: CASSGGSQETQYF. The CDR3 DNA sequence: TGTGCCAGCAGTGGGGGCTCCCAAGAGACCCAGTACTTC.

About this clone: A much larger clonotype is one base distant, so this may be a read error. The gene calls are TRBV28 and TRBJ1-2, with TRBD1 matching 7 bases. Germline loops: CDR1 MDHEN, CDR2 SYDVKM. The CDR3 contains 14 residues. CDR3 protein: CARRGGAPAYGYTF. The CDR3, as DNA: TGTGCCCGCAGGGGGGGGGCGCCGGCCTATGGCTACACCTTC.

In DNA, the CDR3 is TGTGCCAGCAGTTCCAGGGACAGTGAAGCTTTCTTT. The encoded protein is CASSSRDSEAFF. This chain connects TRBV12-3 or TRBV12-4 to TRBJ1-1, with 7 positions matching TRBD1. This CDR3 contains 12 residues. After removal of 4 bases from V and 7 bases from J, the junction contained 3 bases not matched to a gene.

V gene TRBV20-1 combines with J gene TRBJ1-4, with no clear D. V was pared by 7 bases and J by 6 bases, with 9 bases between. The germline V gene encodes CDR1 DFQATT and CDR2 SNEGSKA (reference sequence). The CDR3 sequence is 11 residues long. CDR3 region: CSVGGDEKLFF. The CDR3 DNA follows: TGCAGTGTTGGTGGAGATGAAAAACTGTTTTTT.

This clone was detected only once. The chain is built from TRBV7-9 and TRBJ1-1, with D possibly matching TRBD1 (5 bases). This CDR3 has 14 residues. Germline CDR1 SEHNR, CDR2 FQNEAQ (reference sequence). Trimming removed 6 bases at V and 6 bases at J, with 17 bases between. The CDR3, as DNA: TGTGCCAGCAGACACAACGGGGAGGGGCCTGAAGCTTTCTTT. Translated: CASRHNGEGPEAFF. The whole variable domain, remainder taken from reference TRBV7-9 and TRBJ1-1, is DTGVSQNPRHKITKRGQNVTFRCDPISEHNRLYWYRQTLGQGPEFLTYFQNEAQLEKSRLLSDRFSAERPKGSFSTLEIQRTEQGDSAMYLCASRHNGEGPEAFFGQGTRLTVV.

This clone has a single count. V usage is TRBV7-2 and J usage is TRBJ2-1; 8 nucleotides line up with TRBD1. V was pared by 5 bases and J by 8 bases, with 5 bases of the junction left unmatched. CDR1 and CDR2 from the germline V gene are SGHTA and FQGNSA. This CDR3 has 13 amino acids. CDR3 in amino acids: CASSLDREDEQFF. CDR3 DNA sequence: TGTGCCAGCAGCCTGGACAGGGAGGATGAGCAGTTCTTC.

The rearrangement joins TRBV7-2 to TRBJ2-7; 9 bases match TRBD2. The CDR3 consists of 14 residues. Germline-derived CDR1 and CDR2 are SGHTA and FQGNSA. The V gene end was trimmed by 2 bases and the J gene end by 2 bases; junction bases not matched to a gene: 1. The CDR3 nucleotides read TGTGCCAGCAGCTTACTAGCGGGGACCTACGAGCAGTACTTC. Amino acids: CASSLLAGTYEQYF.

V is TRBV7-9 and J is TRBJ2-1; 9 nucleotides line up with TRBD2. The V gene's germline CDR1 is SEHNR and CDR2 FQNEAQ (reference sequence). V dropped 4 bases and J dropped 7; count of bases not matched to a gene: 8. The CDR3 extends over 15 amino acids. CDR3 DNA sequence: TGTGCCAGCAGCTCTCTAGCGGGGAACCAGAATGAGCAGTTCTTC. It translates to CASSSLAGNQNEQFF. The whole variable domain, remainder taken from reference TRBV7-9 and TRBJ2-1, is DTGVSQNPRHKITKRGQNVTFRCDPISEHNRLYWYRQTLGQGPEFLTYFQNEAQLEKSRLLSDRFSAERPKGSFSTLEIQRTEQGDSAMYLCASSSLAGNQNEQFFGPGTRLTVL.

The chain combines TRBV5-4 with TRBJ2-3; 8 bases line up with TRBD1. The germline V gene has CDR1 SGHNT and CDR2 YYREEE (reference sequence). The V gene end was trimmed by 5 bases and the J gene end by 5 bases; junction bases not matched to a gene: 7. This CDR3 has 14 residues. CDR3 protein: CASSYGQGRDTQYF. CDR3 coding DNA: TGTGCCAGCAGTTACGGACAGGGAAGAGATACGCAGTATTTT.

This chain connects TRBV4-1 to TRBJ1-1; TRBD1 matches at 8 bases. The CDR3 is 15 residues long. Germline V gives CDR1 MGHRA, CDR2 YSYEKL. V was pared by 1 base and J by 6 bases, with 7 bases of the junction left unmatched. In DNA, the CDR3 is TGCGCCAGCAGCCAAGTTCAGGGGGCGAGTTCTGAAGCTTTCTTT. It specifies CASSQVQGASSEAFF.

To note about this clone: Other DNA sequences in this specimen translate into the identical CDR3. The V and J genes are TRBV5-1 and TRBJ1-6; 7 bases line up with TRBD1. J gave up 6 bases and V 4 bases, and 4 bases lay outside the gene matches. The germline V gene has CDR1 SGHRS and CDR2 YFSETQ. The CDR3 length is 14 residues. CDR3 in DNA: TGCGCCAGCAGCACGGGACAGTCTAATTCACCCCTCCACTTT. Amino acids: CASSTGQSNSPLHF.

V is TRBV10-3 and J is TRBJ2-2; 7 bases match TRBD2. The CDR3 length is 17 residues. V lost 5 bases and J lost 1; bases outside the gene matches: 10. Germline V CDR1 and CDR2: ENHRY, SYGVKD. Here the CDR3 reads CAISFSRLAENTGELFF. The CDR3 DNA is TGTGCCATCAGTTTCTCCAGGCTAGCGGAGAACACCGGGGAGCTGTTTTTT.

The V and J genes are TRBV5-1 and TRBJ2-2; TRBD1 is a possible D gene (5 bases). The CDR3 loop spans 15 amino acids. V shed 3 bases and J shed 1 base, with 10 bases lying between them. Germline V CDR1 and CDR2: SGHRS, YFSETQ. This chain's CDR3 is CASSSRQMNTGELFF. For the CDR3, the DNA is TGCGCCAGCAGCTCCCGACAGATGAACACCGGGGAGCTGTTTTTT.

This clone was seen a handful of times. This chain uses TRBV28 with TRBJ2-7, with 10 bases fitting TRBD2. Germline loops: CDR1 MDHEN, CDR2 SYDVKM. Trimming at V came to 1 base and at J to 7 bases, leaving 7 bases not matched to a gene. This CDR3 is built from 15 residues. Here the CDR3 reads CASSLSASGSGEQYF. CDR3 DNA: TGTGCCAGCAGTTTATCGGCTAGCGGGAGCGGTGAGCAGTACTTC.

This clone has a single count. The chain combines TRBV5-4 with TRBJ2-7; TRBD1 agrees at 8 bases. The CDR3 extends over 14 amino acids. The germline CDR1 and CDR2 sequences are SGHNT and YYREEE (reference sequence). Trimming at V came to 0 bases and at J to 4 bases, leaving 3 bases not matched to a gene. The CDR3 protein is CASSLAGGGYEQYF. CDR3 coding DNA: TGTGCCAGCAGCTTGGCAGGGGGCGGGTACGAGCAGTACTTC.

This sequence joins TRBV18 and TRBJ2-7; 8 bases fit TRBD1. The CDR3 length is 14 residues. Germline loops: CDR1 KGHSH, CDR2 LQKENI. V trimming: 6 bases; J trimming: 2 bases; junction bases outside the gene matches: 6. The CDR3 DNA reads as TGTGCCAGCTCGCGACAGGGGTCGACCTACGAGCAGTACTTC. The encoded protein is CASSRQGSTYEQYF.

In its sample, this clone was seen a few times. This sequence joins TRBV29-1 and TRBJ2-1, with 9 nucleotides matching TRBD2. The CDR3 length is 13 residues. The V gene's germline CDR1 is SQVTM and CDR2 ANQGSEA. The CDR3 nucleotides are TGCATGTCCCAGACTAGCGGCAGCGGGGAGCAGTTCTTC. It specifies CMSQTSGSGEQFF.

J is TRBJ1-4 and V is TRBV19; the match to TRBD1 covers 8 bases. J was trimmed by 1 base and V by 6 bases; bases with no gene match: 4. Germline V gives CDR1 LNHDA, CDR2 SQIVND (reference sequence). The CDR3 has 15 residues. CDR3 nucleotides: TGTGCCAGTAGGGACAGGGACCTAACTAATGAAAAACTGTTTTTT. This gives the protein CASRDRDLTNEKLFF.

This sequence joins TRBV28 and TRBJ2-7, with TRBD1 matching 11 bases. The CDR3 length is 15 residues. J gave up 3 bases and V 6 bases, and 7 bases lay outside the gene matches. Germline lookup yields CDR1 MDHEN and CDR2 SYDVKM. The CDR3 spells CASRVYGTGGYEQYF. CDR3 nucleotide sequence: TGTGCCAGCAGAGTTTACGGGACAGGGGGCTACGAGCAGTACTTC.

The rearrangement uses TRBV7-9 and TRBJ2-7; 9 bases align to TRBD1. The CDR3 extends over 15 amino acids. The V and J ends lost 7 bases and 4 bases, in that order; junction bases with no gene match: 11. Germline V gene sequence: CDR1 SEHNR, CDR2 FQNEAQ (reference sequence). The CDR3 nucleotides are TGTGCCAGCACCGAAGGGACAGGGAATTCGTACGAGCAGTACTTC. It specifies CASTEGTGNSYEQYF.